This T cell receptor beta chain was observed in a study of blood T cells in healthy people across ages. Through a sample-barcoded 5' primer and a J-beta primer mix, a second PCR was run for roughly 7 to 11 cycles. One entry per CDR3 protein, called by TCRdb with MiXCR from the 5' RACE reads. The data contain about 1.6 million distinct CDR3 sequences, about 31% of them singletons. Turning to this clonotype: Its antigen is undetermined.

Roughly 9.2 milliliters was the volume of peripheral blood drawn from each donor. The germline gives CDR1 SGHVS, CDR2 FQNEAQ. This CDR3 comprises 14 residues. V was clipped by 1 base and J by 4 bases, with 10 bases between them. Study-wide results and limits: Considered underestimates were the diversity estimates obtained from one million T cells.

The TCR was taken from a woman younger than 45 in good health. V and J are TRBV7-8 and TRBJ1-2; perhaps TRBD1 as D (5 bases). The sequenced sample was blood. Here the CDR3 DNA reads TGTGCCAGCAGCTTAGGGGGCAGAACCTATGGCTACACCTTC. It is translated as CASSLGGRTYGYTF.